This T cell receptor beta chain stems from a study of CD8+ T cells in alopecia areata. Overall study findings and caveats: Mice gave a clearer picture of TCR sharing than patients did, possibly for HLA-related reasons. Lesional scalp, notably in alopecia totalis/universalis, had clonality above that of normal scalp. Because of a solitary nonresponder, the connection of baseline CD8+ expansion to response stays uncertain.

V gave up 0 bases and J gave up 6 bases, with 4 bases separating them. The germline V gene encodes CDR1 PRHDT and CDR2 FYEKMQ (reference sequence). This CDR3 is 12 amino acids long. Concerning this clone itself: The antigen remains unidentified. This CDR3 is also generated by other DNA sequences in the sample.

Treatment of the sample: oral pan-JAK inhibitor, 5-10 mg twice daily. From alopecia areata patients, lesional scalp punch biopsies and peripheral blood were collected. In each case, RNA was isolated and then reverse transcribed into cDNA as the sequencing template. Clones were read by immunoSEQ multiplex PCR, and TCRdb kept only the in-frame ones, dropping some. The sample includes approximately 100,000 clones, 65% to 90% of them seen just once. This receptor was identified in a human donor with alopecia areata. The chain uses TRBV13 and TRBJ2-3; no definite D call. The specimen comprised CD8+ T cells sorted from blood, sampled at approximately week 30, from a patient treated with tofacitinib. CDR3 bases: TGTGCCAGCAGCTTAGGGACGGATACGCAGTATTTT. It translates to CASSLGTDTQYF.